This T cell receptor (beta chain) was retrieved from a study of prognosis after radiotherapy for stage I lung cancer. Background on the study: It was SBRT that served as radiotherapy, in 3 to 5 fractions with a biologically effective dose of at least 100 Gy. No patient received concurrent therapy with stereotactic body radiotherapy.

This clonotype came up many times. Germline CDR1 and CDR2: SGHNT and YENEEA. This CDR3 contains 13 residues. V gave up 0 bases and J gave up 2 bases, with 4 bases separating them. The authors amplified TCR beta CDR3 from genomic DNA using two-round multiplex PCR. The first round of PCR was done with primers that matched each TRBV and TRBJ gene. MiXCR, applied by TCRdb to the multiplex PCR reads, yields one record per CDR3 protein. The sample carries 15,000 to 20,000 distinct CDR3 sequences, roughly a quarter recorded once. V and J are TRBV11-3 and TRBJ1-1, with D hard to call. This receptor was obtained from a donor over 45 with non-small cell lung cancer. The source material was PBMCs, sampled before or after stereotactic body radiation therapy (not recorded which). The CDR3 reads CASSLDHNTEAFF. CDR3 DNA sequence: TGTGCCAGCAGCTTAGATCACAACACTGAAGCTTTCTTT.